This entry features one T cell receptor beta chain sequence. The PCR had 60 Vbeta and 13 Jbeta primers. Sequenced by immunoSEQ multiplex PCR; TCRdb stores in-frame clones only, minus some. This table holds 100,000 to 150,000 clones, 80% found once. This specimen comes from a study of cytomegalovirus exposure and HLA in healthy donors. CDR3 length equals 15 residues. V trimming: 4 bases; J trimming: 4 bases; junction bases outside the gene matches: 9. CDR1 and CDR2 (germline): SGHRS, YFSETQ. Sequencing was done on a sample of PBMCs. The clonotype originates from a man aged 35 to 55 in good health and CMV-seronegative. The J gene is TRBJ2-7, the V gene TRBV5-1, with 9 bases lining up with TRBD1. CDR3 in DNA: TGCGCCAGCAGCCCGGAGGGACAGGGTTCATACGAGCAGTACTTC. Protein: CASSPEGQGSYEQYF.